These T cell receptor beta chains were read from a single sample in a study of vaccination and CD4 T cells after COVID-19. For these TCRs, the target antigens are not known. MiXCR, applied by TCRdb to the PCR reads, yields one record per CDR3 protein. Found here are about 14,000 distinct CDR3 sequences, about 25% of them singletons; the top ten hold roughly 21%. The specimen was cultured CD4+ T cells from blood. These receptor sequences come from a human donor with COVID-19. Each CDR3 is given with its conserved first and last residue. The order of the fields is clone size, V gene, D gene, J gene, CDR3 DNA, CDR3 protein. D genes are given only for firm matches. Clone size is stated in some rows and not others, as once, few, many or a class when expanded.

>-|TRBV28|-|TRBJ1-3
TGTGCCAGCACCGGAATAGGGTATGGCTCTGGAAACACCATATATTTT
CASTGIGYGSGNTIYF
>few|TRBV19|-|TRBJ1-1
TGTGCCAGTACTAAGGCAGGGAACACTGAAGCTTTCTTT
CASTKAGNTEAFF
>-|TRBV5-8|-|TRBJ2-7
TGTGCCAGCAGTTGGGACCGCTCCTACGAGCAGTACTTC
CASSWDRSYEQYF
>few|TRBV7-6|-|TRBJ1-1
TGTGCCAGCAGCTTAGGCAGTAGGTTTAACACTGAAGCTTTCTTT
CASSLGSRFNTEAFF
>-|TRBV10-3|-|TRBJ2-7
TGTGCCATCAGTGAGTCGACGGCTTACGAGCAGTACTTC
CAISESTAYEQYF
>few|TRBV20-1|-|TRBJ1-5
TGCAGCGGACAGACAGCAAGTCAGCCCCAGCATTTT
CSGQTASQPQHF
>medium-sized|TRBV20-1|-|TRBJ1-2
TGCAGTGCTAGAGATGGGGTATTGGGTGGCTACACCTTC
CSARDGVLGGYTF
>medium-sized|TRBV6-2/TRBV6-3|-|TRBJ2-2
TGTGCCAGCTTAGGACAGAACACCGGGGAGCTGTTTTTT
CASLGQNTGELFF
>-|TRBV19|-|TRBJ1-5
TGTGCCAGTAGTATCACAGGGAGCAATCAGCCCCAGCATTTT
CASSITGSNQPQHF
>once|TRBV18|TRBD1|TRBJ1-5
TGTGCCAGCTCGCCGCGACAGGGGGTAAGGCATTTT
CASSPRQGVRHF
>few|TRBV7-8|TRBD1|TRBJ1-4
TGTGCCAGCAGTCCAACGTTGAGCGGGACAGCCGATGAAAAACTGTTTTTT
CASSPTLSGTADEKLFF
>-|TRBV12-3/TRBV12-4|-|TRBJ1-1
TGTGCCAGCAGTGCAGGGTCATGGATGAAGACGGAGACTGAAGCTTTCTTT
CASSAGSWMKTETEAFF
>-|TRBV7-9|TRBD2|TRBJ2-3
TGTGCCAGCAGGTTTTGGGGGACTAGCGGCACAGATACGCAGTATTTT
CASRFWGTSGTDTQYF
>few|TRBV20-1|-|TRBJ2-1
TGCAGTGTTCGGACGGGGAGTGAGCAGTTCTTC
CSVRTGSEQFF
>-|TRBV20-1|-|TRBJ2-7
TGCAGTGCTAGAGATCCCGCTCGATCCTACGAGCAGTACTTC
CSARDPARSYEQYF
>once|TRBV9|TRBD1|TRBJ1-2
TGTGCCAGCAGCGCGGGACAGGGGGCGGGCGGCTACACCTTC
CASSAGQGAGGYTF
>-|TRBV20-1|-|TRBJ2-5
TGCAGTGCTAGAAGGGACAACTATCCGGCCCAGTACTTC
CSARRDNYPAQYF
>few|TRBV5-1|TRBD2|TRBJ2-2
TGCGCCAGCAGCTTGGAGCGGGGGGGCACCGGGGAGCTGTTTTTT
CASSLERGGTGELFF
>-|TRBV12-3/TRBV12-4|TRBD1|TRBJ2-2
TGTGCCAGCAGCACCTATCGACAGGGAGTTAACACCGGGGAGCTGTTTTTT
CASSTYRQGVNTGELFF
>-|TRBV4-1|TRBD1|TRBJ1-5
TGCGCCAGCAGCCTAGGGACAGGGGAGGCCCAGCCCCAGCATTTT
CASSLGTGEAQPQHF
>-|TRBV20-1|TRBD1|TRBJ1-4
TGCAGTGCTAGTGGGACAGGGTATGGAAAACTGTTTTTT
CSASGTGYGKLFF
>-|TRBV14|-|TRBJ2-7
TGTGCCAGCAGTCTACCGGGATTCGTCTACGAGCAGTACTTC
CASSLPGFVYEQYF
>-|TRBV20-1|TRBD1|TRBJ2-3
TGCAGTGCTAGAGATCTGCAGGGGGCGGGAAGAGGCACAGATACGCAGTATTTT
CSARDLQGAGRGTDTQYF
>few|TRBV6-4|-|TRBJ1-6
TGTGCCAGCAGGAGGGACACCCAAAATTCACCCCTCCACTTT
CASRRDTQNSPLHF
>few|TRBV6-1|-|TRBJ1-1
TGTGCCAGCAGCCCCTCCGACACTGAAGCTTTCTTT
CASSPSDTEAFF
>few|TRBV5-4|TRBD1|TRBJ1-2
TGTGCCAGCAGCCCGGGGGACAGGGGGCGAAACTATGGCTACACCTTC
CASSPGDRGRNYGYTF
>-|TRBV18|-|TRBJ2-5
TGTGCCAGCTCACCACTGGGGCTAGCGCTGGAGACCCAGTACTTC
CASSPLGLALETQYF
>-|TRBV12-1|-|TRBJ1-2
TGTGCCAGCAGTGAGGTTTACAACTATGGCTACACCTTC
CASSEVYNYGYTF
>few|TRBV20-1|-|TRBJ1-3
TGCAGTGCTAGAGATCGTACTGTCTCTGGAAACACCATATATTTT
CSARDRTVSGNTIYF
>-|TRBV12-3/TRBV12-4|-|TRBJ1-5
TGTGCCAGCAGCCGAACTCCGGGTAGTCAGCCCCAGCATTTT
CASSRTPGSQPQHF
>few|TRBV7-9|-|TRBJ1-2
TGTGCCAGCAGCTTAGCCGGGTCAGGAGTTGGATATGGCTACACCTTC
CASSLAGSGVGYGYTF
>-|TRBV30|-|TRBJ1-3
TGTGCCTGGAGTGTACCTGGGGGCCCTGGAAACACCATATATTTT
CAWSVPGGPGNTIYF
>-|TRBV9|-|TRBJ1-6
TGTGCCAGCAGCGTGGGTAGCTCCTATAATTCACCCCTCCACTTT
CASSVGSSYNSPLHF
>once|TRBV7-8|-|TRBJ1-6
TGTGCCAGCAGCTTATTGGGGAGCTCACCCCTCCACTTT
CASSLLGSSPLHF
>-|TRBV7-2|-|TRBJ2-3
TGTGCCAGCAGCTTAGGGCGTGTTAGGACGCAGTATTTT
CASSLGRVRTQYF
>-|TRBV7-8|-|TRBJ2-3
TGTGCCAGCAGTTCCTTGGCGGATACGCAGTATTTT
CASSSLADTQYF
>-|TRBV11-2|-|TRBJ2-3
TGTACCAGCGCCGGCCTAGCGACGGGAGATACGCAGTATTTT
CTSAGLATGDTQYF
>few|TRBV5-8|-|TRBJ1-3
TGTGCCAGCAGCTTGGCCCCAAACACCATATATTTT
CASSLAPNTIYF
>-|TRBV4-1|TRBD2|TRBJ2-4
TGCGCCAGCAGCCAAGAGTCGGGACTAGCGGGGGGGCCGGCCAAAAACATTCGGTACTTC
CASSQESGLAGGPAKNIRYF
>-|TRBV7-8|TRBD2|TRBJ2-3
TGTGCCAGCAGCTTAGCTTGGGGACTAAGTAGCACAGATACGCAGTATTTT
CASSLAWGLSSTDTQYF
>-|TRBV19|-|TRBJ2-6
TGTGCCAGTTGTTCCCTAAGTGCCGGGGCCAACGTCCTGACTTTC
CASCSLSAGANVLTF
>-|TRBV30|-|TRBJ2-7
TGTGCCTGGACCGGCTCTAAAGAGCAGTACTTC
CAWTGSKEQYF
>-|TRBV20-1|TRBD2|TRBJ2-2
TGCAGTGCTAGAGGGACTAGCGGGGGGGCGAGAAACACCGGGGAGCTGTTTTTT
CSARGTSGGARNTGELFF
>-|TRBV4-3|-|TRBJ1-2
TGCGCCAGCAGCCGGTTTCTTGTGGGTGGCTACACCTTC
CASSRFLVGGYTF
>few|TRBV6-5|-|TRBJ1-5
TGTGCCAGCAGTTACTCAAAGGATTGGCAGCCCCAGCATTTT
CASSYSKDWQPQHF
>few|TRBV28|-|TRBJ1-2
TGTGCCAGCAGTTTTGGACAGCAATATGGCTACACCTTC
CASSFGQQYGYTF
>few|TRBV6-5|-|TRBJ1-6
TGTGCCAGCAGTTATGGGCAGATCTATAATTCACCCCTCCACTTT
CASSYGQIYNSPLHF
>few|TRBV24-1|-|TRBJ2-5
TGTGCCACCAGTGATTCGGGACAACGGGGGACCCAGTACTTC
CATSDSGQRGTQYF
>-|TRBV6-1|-|TRBJ1-5
TGTGCCAGCAGTGGACCGGTCCCTCAAGGGGGCAATCAGCCCCAGCATTTT
CASSGPVPQGGNQPQHF
>few|TRBV7-9|-|TRBJ2-7
TGTGCCAGCAGCTTAGTGGGCACCTACGAGCAGTACTTC
CASSLVGTYEQYF
>few|TRBV6-1|-|TRBJ2-1
TGTGCCAGCAGTGCCACTAGGGCGGAGCAGTTCTTC
CASSATRAEQFF
>-|TRBV9|TRBD2|TRBJ2-3
TGTGCCAGCAGCCTCGGCGGGGGGGTGGCTTCAGATACGCAGTATTTT
CASSLGGGVASDTQYF
>-|TRBV7-7|TRBD1|TRBJ1-6
TGTGCTAGGTCAGGGGGCATCTATAATTCACCCCTCCACTTT
CARSGGIYNSPLHF
>once|TRBV4-3|TRBD2|TRBJ2-7
TGCGCCAAAAATAGCGGGCCCCGCTACGAGCAGTACTTC
CAKNSGPRYEQYF
>few|TRBV2|-|TRBJ2-2
TGTGCCAGCGAGCGGGACACCTCCAACACCGGGGAGCTGTTTTTT
CASERDTSNTGELFF
>-|TRBV6-1|-|TRBJ1-1
TGTGCCAGCAGCTATATTGGGTTGAGGGTGACTGAAGCTTTCTTT
CASSYIGLRVTEAFF
>-|TRBV29-1|TRBD1|TRBJ1-1
TGCAGCGTTACGGACAGGGCCATGAACACTGAAGCTTTCTTT
CSVTDRAMNTEAFF
>few|TRBV6-2/TRBV6-3|TRBD2|TRBJ2-2
TGTGCCAGCAGTTTTAATCCGGGACTAGCGGGGGCCCACACCGGGGAGCTGTTTTTT
CASSFNPGLAGAHTGELFF
>-|TRBV4-2|TRBD2|TRBJ2-3
TGTGCCAGCAGCCAAGTAGCGGGGGGGGTGGATACGCAGTATTTT
CASSQVAGGVDTQYF
>-|TRBV20-1|TRBD2|TRBJ2-1
TGCAGTGCTAGCCCGGGGGGGCCCTGGAATGAGCAGTTCTTC
CSASPGGPWNEQFF